Listed below are T cell receptor beta chains from one sample, sequenced in a study of blood T cell repertoires in COVID-19. Measured with immunoSEQ multiplex PCR; TCRdb has only the in-frame clones, and not every one. The sample consists of some 98,000 clones, roughly 79% of them appearing once. The sample comprised peripheral blood. Receptors were obtained from a man in his sixties or seventies with acute or convalescent COVID-19. Both conserved end residues are part of each CDR3. D genes are given only for firm matches. Not every row has a clone size; where given, it reads once, few, many or a size class.

CDR3 | DNA | J | D | size | V
CASSREIAGGRWGEQFF | TGCGCCAGCAGCCGCGAAATAGCGGGAGGGCGATGGGGAGAGCAGTTCTTC | TRBJ2-1 | TRBD2 | - | TRBV4-3
CASTRGAGDTQYF | TGTGCCAGCACCCGGGGGGCGGGAGATACGCAGTATTTT | TRBJ2-3 | - | - | TRBV9
CASSEAAGLAGVETQYF | TGTGCCAGCAGTGAAGCAGCAGGACTAGCGGGAGTGGAGACCCAGTACTTC | TRBJ2-5 | TRBD2 | - | TRBV6-1
CASSSWTGYYGYTF | TGTGCCAGCAGTTCGTGGACAGGGTACTATGGCTACACCTTC | TRBJ1-2 | TRBD1 | - | TRBV28
CASSLGGRAETQYF | TGCGCCAGCAGCTTGGGGGGGCGGGCGGAGACCCAGTACTTC | TRBJ2-5 | - | - | TRBV5-1
CASSLTPASGANVLTF | TGTGCCAGCAGCCTTACACCCGCCTCTGGGGCCAACGTCCTGACTTTC | TRBJ2-6 | - | - | TRBV27
CATERGGPNQPQHF | TGTGCCACGGAGAGAGGGGGCCCCAATCAGCCCCAGCATTTT | TRBJ1-5 | TRBD1 | - | TRBV19
CASSLLGGVETQYF | TGTGCCAGCAGTTTACTAGGGGGCGTTGAGACCCAGTACTTC | TRBJ2-5 | TRBD1 | - | TRBV6-5
CASSLRGTLGTGELFF | TGTGCCAGCAGCTTACGGGGGACCCTCGGCACCGGGGAGCTGTTTTTT | TRBJ2-2 | - | - | TRBV7-3
CSGGLAGTASTDTQYF | TGCAGCGGGGGACTAGCGGGAACTGCTAGCACAGATACGCAGTATTTT | TRBJ2-3 | TRBD2 | - | TRBV29-1
CASSVVLQATSTGELFF | TGTGCCAGCAGCGTGGTGCTTCAGGCCACTTCCACCGGGGAGCTGTTTTTT | TRBJ2-2 | - | - | TRBV5-6
CATSDSGRGRQPQHF | TGTGCCACCAGTGATTCAGGCAGAGGGAGGCAGCCCCAGCATTTT | TRBJ1-5 | - | - | TRBV24-1
CASSNRGAGGNTIYF | TGTGCCAGCTCAAACCGGGGGGCAGGAGGAAACACCATATATTTT | TRBJ1-3 | - | - | TRBV3-1/TRBV3-2
CASSQDPLRAAGGYTF | TGTGCCAGCAGCCAAGATCCCCTCAGGGCCGCAGGAGGCTACACCTTC | TRBJ1-2 | - | - | TRBV4-2
CASSYFGGGGYTF | TGTGCCAGCAGTTACTTCGGGGGAGGTGGCTACACCTTC | TRBJ1-2 | - | once | TRBV6-5
CASSQGTTASVFYEQYF | TGCGCCAGCAGCCAAGGAACAACGGCTAGCGTCTTCTACGAGCAGTACTTC | TRBJ2-7 | - | - | TRBV4-3
CASSPSGQGLMNTEAFF | TGTGCCAGCAGCCCCTCCGGACAGGGTCTAATGAACACTGAAGCTTTCTTT | TRBJ1-1 | TRBD1 | - | TRBV28
CASSQDRGPNEKLFF | TGTGCCAGCAGCCAAGACAGGGGGCCCAATGAAAAACTGTTTTTT | TRBJ1-4 | TRBD1 | - | TRBV6-5
CASSQDEGDRVYGYTF | TGTGCCAGCAGCCAAGATGAGGGAGACAGGGTCTATGGCTACACCTTC | TRBJ1-2 | TRBD1 | once | TRBV4-2
CASSLRPEVSYEQYF | TGTGCCAGCAGCTTGCGACCGGAGGTTAGCTACGAGCAGTACTTC | TRBJ2-7 | - | - | TRBV5-6
CASSLSVSNQPQHF | TGTGCCAGCAGCTTATCCGTTAGCAATCAGCCCCAGCATTTT | TRBJ1-5 | - | - | TRBV7-2
CASSARSSGRAYNEQFF | TGTGCCAGCAGTGCGCGATCGAGCGGGAGAGCCTACAATGAGCAGTTCTTC | TRBJ2-1 | TRBD2 | - | TRBV6-1
CASSIGQANTEAFF | TGTGCCAGTAGTATTGGACAGGCAAACACTGAAGCTTTCTTT | TRBJ1-1 | TRBD1 | - | TRBV19
CAWSGQGSHEQYF | TGTGCCTGGAGTGGACAGGGGTCCCACGAGCAGTACTTC | TRBJ2-7 | TRBD1 | - | TRBV30
CASSLVNNQPQHF | TGCGCCAGCAGCTTGGTCAACAATCAGCCCCAGCATTTT | TRBJ1-5 | - | - | TRBV5-1
CASSFSSGANVLTF | TGTGCCAGCAGTTTCAGCTCTGGGGCCAACGTCCTGACTTTC | TRBJ2-6 | - | few | TRBV27
CASSPGASGGYTF | TGTGCCAGCAGCCCAGGGGCATCGGGGGGCTACACCTTC | TRBJ1-2 | - | once | TRBV2
CASSLGQGGKTQYF | TGTGCCAGTAGTCTCGGACAGGGCGGGAAGACCCAGTACTTC | TRBJ2-5 | TRBD1 | - | TRBV19
CSVSGYSSGELFF | TGCAGCGTTTCAGGGTATTCATCCGGGGAGCTGTTTTTT | TRBJ2-2 | - | - | TRBV29-1
CASNRGISGNTIYF | TGTGCCAGTAATAGGGGTATCTCTGGAAACACCATATATTTT | TRBJ1-3 | - | - | TRBV19
CASSEGLAGIETQYF | TGTGCCAGCAGCGAAGGACTAGCGGGTATAGAGACCCAGTACTTC | TRBJ2-5 | TRBD2 | - | TRBV14
CASSLISEPSGYTF | TGCGCCAGCAGCTTGATCTCCGAACCTAGCGGCTACACCTTC | TRBJ1-2 | - | - | TRBV5-1
CASSLASGSGETQYF | TGTGCCAGTAGTCTCGCTAGCGGGAGTGGGGAGACCCAGTACTTC | TRBJ2-5 | TRBD2 | - | TRBV19
CAWRHSSGNTIYF | TGTGCCTGGAGACACAGCTCTGGAAACACCATATATTTT | TRBJ1-3 | - | - | TRBV30
CAWSIGLNTEAFF | TGTGCCTGGAGCATCGGGTTGAACACTGAAGCTTTCTTT | TRBJ1-1 | - | once | TRBV30
CASSPPREILELFF | TGTGCCAGCAGCCCACCACGGGAGATATTGGAGCTGTTTTTT | TRBJ2-2 | - | - | TRBV11-2
CASSLDLRAGRGQETQYF | TGTGCCAGCAGCTTAGATCTAAGAGCGGGTCGGGGCCAAGAGACCCAGTACTTC | TRBJ2-5 | - | - | TRBV11-2
CASSQVAQVNQPQHF | TGTGCCAGCAGCCAAGTTGCCCAGGTAAATCAGCCCCAGCATTTT | TRBJ1-5 | - | - | TRBV4-2
CASNSPGGQETQYF | TGTGCCAGCAATTCCCCCGGGGGGCAAGAGACCCAGTACTTC | TRBJ2-5 | TRBD2 | - | TRBV25-1
CASRGTLSTDTQYF | TGTGCCAGCAGGGGCACACTTAGCACAGATACGCAGTATTTT | TRBJ2-3 | - | - | TRBV6-5
CAWSVIQPLRGSGQPQHF | TGTGCCTGGAGTGTAATTCAGCCTCTGAGGGGGTCGGGTCAGCCCCAGCATTTT | TRBJ1-5 | - | once | TRBV30
CAIRTSLVDTQYF | TGTGCCATCAGGACTTCCCTGGTGGATACGCAGTATTTT | TRBJ2-3 | - | - | TRBV10-3
CASRRSGRETDTQYF | TGTGCCAGTAGAAGGAGCGGGAGAGAGACAGATACGCAGTATTTT | TRBJ2-3 | TRBD2 | - | TRBV19
CASSISLYEQFF | TGTGCCAGTAGTATTTCTCTCTACGAGCAGTTCTTC | TRBJ2-1 | - | once | TRBV19
CASSIVVGGQGSYEQYF | TGTGCCAGTAGTATCGTCGTTGGGGGACAGGGGTCTTACGAGCAGTACTTC | TRBJ2-7 | TRBD1 | once | TRBV19
CASSSLVTGEASTDTQYF | TGTGCCAGCAGCTCTCTAGTAACCGGCGAGGCCTCCACAGATACGCAGTATTTT | TRBJ2-3 | - | - | TRBV5-4
CASSLELAIGYEQYF | TGTGCCAGCAGTTTAGAGCTAGCGATAGGATACGAGCAGTACTTC | TRBJ2-7 | - | - | TRBV28
CASSRQTGNYGYTF | TGTGCCAGCAGCCGGCAGACAGGGAACTATGGCTACACCTTC | TRBJ1-2 | TRBD1 | few | TRBV7-2
CASSPPGINEQFF | TGTGCCAGCTCACCACCGGGCATCAATGAGCAGTTCTTC | TRBJ2-1 | - | once | TRBV18
CASRFRPGQPQHF | TGTGCCAGCAGGTTTCGCCCAGGCCAGCCCCAGCATTTT | TRBJ1-5 | - | - | TRBV28
CASSPGQAGYTF | TGCGCCAGCAGCCCTGGACAGGCTGGCTACACCTTC | TRBJ1-2 | TRBD1 | - | TRBV5-1
CASSLLRDEQFF | TGCGCCAGCAGCCTACTAAGAGATGAGCAGTTCTTC | TRBJ2-1 | - | - | TRBV5-1
CRASRDRGLDTEAFF | TGCAGAGCCTCCCGGGACAGGGGGCTGGACACTGAAGCTTTCTTT | TRBJ1-1 | TRBD1 | - | TRBV29-1
CASSGGNTEAFF | TGTGCCAGCAGCGGGGGTAACACTGAAGCTTTCTTT | TRBJ1-1 | - | - | TRBV28
CASSRTGVASSGANVLTF | TGTGCCAGCAGTCGGACAGGGGTCGCTAGCTCTGGGGCCAACGTCCTGACTTTC | TRBJ2-6 | TRBD1 | - | TRBV6-6